This T cell receptor (beta chain) was captured in a study of blood T cell repertoires in COVID-19. Study background: Researchers got acute and convalescent COVID-19 samples from the United States, Italy and Spain.

Original methodology: From reference gene primer amplification, estimates of nucleated cell counts were derived. Produced via immunoSEQ multiplex PCR; TCRdb's table is partial and in-frame only. D and trimming were read from the DNA, whereas the V and J calls and clone size are those reported in that table. This table has 98,000 or so clones, about four fifths appearing once. This clone has more than one count but fewer than ten. The CDR3 is 12 residues long. Trimming took off 8 bases at V and 8 bases at J, with 15 bases between the two ends. Germline CDR1 SNHLY, CDR2 FYNNEI. Specimen: peripheral blood. This TCR was sampled from an elderly woman with active or convalescent COVID-19. The V and J genes are TRBV2 and TRBJ1-2; D may be TRBD1 (6 bases). The CDR3 DNA reads as TGTGCCAGCGAAGGGGGACAACTCGGCTACACCTTC. Amino acids: CASEGGQLGYTF. The full variable domain, completed using reference TRBV2 and TRBJ1-2, is EPEVTQTPSHQVTQMGQEVILRCVPISNHLYFYWYRQILGQKVEFLVSFYNNEISEKSEIFDDQFSVERPDGSNFTLKIRSTKLEDSAMYFCASEGGQLGYTFGSGTRLTVV.